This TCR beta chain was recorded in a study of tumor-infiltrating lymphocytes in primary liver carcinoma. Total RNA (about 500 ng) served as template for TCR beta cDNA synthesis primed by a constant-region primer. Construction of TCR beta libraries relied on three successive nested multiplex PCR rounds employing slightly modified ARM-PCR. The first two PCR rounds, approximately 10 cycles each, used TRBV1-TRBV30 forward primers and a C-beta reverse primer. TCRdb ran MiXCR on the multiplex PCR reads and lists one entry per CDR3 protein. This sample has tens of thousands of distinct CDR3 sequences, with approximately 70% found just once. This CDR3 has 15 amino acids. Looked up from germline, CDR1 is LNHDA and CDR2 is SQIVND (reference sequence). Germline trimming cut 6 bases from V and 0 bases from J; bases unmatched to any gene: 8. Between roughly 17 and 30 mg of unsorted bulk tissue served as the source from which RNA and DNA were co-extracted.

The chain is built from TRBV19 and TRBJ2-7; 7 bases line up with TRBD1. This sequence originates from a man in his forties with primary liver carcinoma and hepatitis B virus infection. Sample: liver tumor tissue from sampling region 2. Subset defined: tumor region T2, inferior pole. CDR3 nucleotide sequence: TGTGCCAGTAGCATGAAGGGGACAGTCTCCTACGAGCAGTACTTC. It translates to CASSMKGTVSYEQYF.